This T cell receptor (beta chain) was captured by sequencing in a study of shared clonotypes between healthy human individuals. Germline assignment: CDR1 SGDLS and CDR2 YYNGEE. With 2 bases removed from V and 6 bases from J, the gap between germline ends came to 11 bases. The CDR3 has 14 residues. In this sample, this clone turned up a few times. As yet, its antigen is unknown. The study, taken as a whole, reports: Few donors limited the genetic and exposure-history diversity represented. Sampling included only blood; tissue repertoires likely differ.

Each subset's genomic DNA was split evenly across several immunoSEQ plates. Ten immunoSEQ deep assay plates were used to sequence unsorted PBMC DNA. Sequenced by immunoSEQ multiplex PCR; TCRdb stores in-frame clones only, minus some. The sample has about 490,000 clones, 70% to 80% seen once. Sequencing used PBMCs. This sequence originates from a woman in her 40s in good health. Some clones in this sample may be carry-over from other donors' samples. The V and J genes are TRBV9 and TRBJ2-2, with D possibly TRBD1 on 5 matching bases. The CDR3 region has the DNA TGTGCCAGCAGCGTCGACAGTAGAGCCGGGGAGCTGTTTTTT. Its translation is CASSVDSRAGELFF.